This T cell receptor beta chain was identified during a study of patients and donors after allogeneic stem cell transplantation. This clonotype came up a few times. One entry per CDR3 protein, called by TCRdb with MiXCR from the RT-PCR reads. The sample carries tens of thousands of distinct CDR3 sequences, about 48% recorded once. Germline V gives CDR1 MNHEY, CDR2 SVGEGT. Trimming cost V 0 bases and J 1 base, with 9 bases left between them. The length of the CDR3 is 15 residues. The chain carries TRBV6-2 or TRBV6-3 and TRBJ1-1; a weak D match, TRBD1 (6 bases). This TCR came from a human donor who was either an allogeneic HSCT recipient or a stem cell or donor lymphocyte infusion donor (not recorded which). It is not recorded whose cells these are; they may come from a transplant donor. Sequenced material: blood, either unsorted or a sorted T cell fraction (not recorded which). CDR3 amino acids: CASSYSTGWNTEAFF. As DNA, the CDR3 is TGTGCCAGCAGTTACTCGACAGGATGGAACACTGAAGCTTTCTTT.